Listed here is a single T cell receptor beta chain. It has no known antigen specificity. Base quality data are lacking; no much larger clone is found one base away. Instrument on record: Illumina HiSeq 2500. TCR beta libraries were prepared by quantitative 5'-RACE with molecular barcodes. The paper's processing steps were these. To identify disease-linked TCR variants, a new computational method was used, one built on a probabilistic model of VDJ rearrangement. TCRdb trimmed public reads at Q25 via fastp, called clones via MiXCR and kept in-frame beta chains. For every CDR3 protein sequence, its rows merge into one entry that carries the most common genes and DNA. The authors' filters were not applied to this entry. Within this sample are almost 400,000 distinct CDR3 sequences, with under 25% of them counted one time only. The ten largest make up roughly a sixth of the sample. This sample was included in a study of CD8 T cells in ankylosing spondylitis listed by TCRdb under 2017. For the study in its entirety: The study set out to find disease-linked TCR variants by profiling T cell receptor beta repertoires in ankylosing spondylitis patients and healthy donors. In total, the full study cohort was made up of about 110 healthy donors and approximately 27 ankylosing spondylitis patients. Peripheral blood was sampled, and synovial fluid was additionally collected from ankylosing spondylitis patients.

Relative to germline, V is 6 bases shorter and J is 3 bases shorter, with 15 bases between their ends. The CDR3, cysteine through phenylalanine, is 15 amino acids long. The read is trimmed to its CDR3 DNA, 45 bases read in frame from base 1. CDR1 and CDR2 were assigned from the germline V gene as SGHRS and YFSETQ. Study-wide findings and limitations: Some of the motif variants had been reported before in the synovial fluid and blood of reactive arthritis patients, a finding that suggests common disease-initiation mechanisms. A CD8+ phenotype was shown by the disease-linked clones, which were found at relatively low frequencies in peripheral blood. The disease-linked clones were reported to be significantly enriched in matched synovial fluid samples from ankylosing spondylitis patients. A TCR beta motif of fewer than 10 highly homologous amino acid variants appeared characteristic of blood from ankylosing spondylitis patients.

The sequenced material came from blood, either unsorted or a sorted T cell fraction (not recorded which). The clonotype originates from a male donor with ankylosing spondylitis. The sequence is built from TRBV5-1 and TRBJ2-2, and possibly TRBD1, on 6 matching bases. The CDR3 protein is CASTPRDMYTGELFF. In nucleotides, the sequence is TGCGCCAGCACCCCCCGGGACATGTACACCGGGGAGCTGTTTTTT.